This T cell receptor beta chain derives from a study of T cell changes during pregnancy in multiple sclerosis (dated by TCRdb to the late 2010s). Some background on the complete study: In women with multiple sclerosis, the researchers looked at how the T cell repertoire shifted as pregnancy progressed.

V trim: 2 bases; J trim: 1 base; unmatched bases: 2. From its cysteine to its phenylalanine, the CDR3 spans 15 amino acids. Just CDR3 DNA is preserved here, 45 bases in frame from base 1. Looking up the germline V gene (reference sequence) yields CDR1 SGHNT and CDR2 YYREEE. On this clone: No cognate antigen has been identified for it. No much larger clone is present one base from it, and per-base qualities are unavailable.

The library was prepared using the immunoSEQ multiplex PCR assay. Entries here come from immuneACCESS through TCRdb and include only in-frame sequences with V and J called. Some clones fail to appear in such tables; in the studies checked, an unresolved V gene covers under half of the shortfall, and the cause of the remainder is unknown. The sample table lists more than 60,000 clones, roughly 90% of them with a count of one. Together, the top ten hold about 0.85% of the sample. The chain couples TRBV5-4 to TRBJ1-1; TRBD1 matches 10 bases in the middle. The material sequenced was peripheral blood, taken before pregnancy. This TCR derives from a female donor with multiple sclerosis, enrolled in a pregnancy study. The CDR3 reads CASSLRTGGNTEAFF. The sequenced DNA is TGTGCCAGCAGCTTACGGACAGGGGGGAACACTGAAGCTTTCTTT. Reference TRBV5-4 and TRBJ1-1 proteins supply the regions before and after the CDR3; the full variable domain is: ETGVTQSPTHLIKTRGQQVTLRCSSQSGHNTVSWYQQALGQGPQFIFQYYREEENGRGNFPPRFSGLQFPNYSSELNVNALELDDSALYLCASSLRTGGNTEAFFGQGTRLTVV.